The TCR beta chain under discussion was sequenced for a study of blood T cells in healthy people across ages. Study-level findings and limits: Roughly linear declines in TCR beta diversity per million T cells occurred with age. Because sorting was not performed, PBMCs prevented conclusive naive versus antigen-experienced comparison.

Comment on this clonotype: No antigen is known for it.

Trimming at V came to 4 bases and at J to 0 bases, leaving 16 bases not matched to a gene. CDR1 is DFQATT and CDR2 is SNEGSKA in the germline V gene (reference sequence). This CDR3 spans 18 amino acids. Alongside a J-beta primer mix, a sample-barcoded 5' primer served in a second PCR lasting roughly 7 to 11 cycles. TCRdb called the 5' RACE reads again in MiXCR, with one record for every CDR3 protein. The sample has more than 700,000 distinct CDR3 sequences, about 55% seen once. Sequenced: blood. The clonotype originates from a man older than 75 in good health. This chain joins TRBV20-1 and TRBJ2-3; 7 positions agree with TRBD2. The CDR3 DNA reads TGCAGTGCTACCCCGACTAGCCTAGACCGCTTTAGCACAGATACGCAGTATTTT. Encoded protein: CSATPTSLDRFSTDTQYF.